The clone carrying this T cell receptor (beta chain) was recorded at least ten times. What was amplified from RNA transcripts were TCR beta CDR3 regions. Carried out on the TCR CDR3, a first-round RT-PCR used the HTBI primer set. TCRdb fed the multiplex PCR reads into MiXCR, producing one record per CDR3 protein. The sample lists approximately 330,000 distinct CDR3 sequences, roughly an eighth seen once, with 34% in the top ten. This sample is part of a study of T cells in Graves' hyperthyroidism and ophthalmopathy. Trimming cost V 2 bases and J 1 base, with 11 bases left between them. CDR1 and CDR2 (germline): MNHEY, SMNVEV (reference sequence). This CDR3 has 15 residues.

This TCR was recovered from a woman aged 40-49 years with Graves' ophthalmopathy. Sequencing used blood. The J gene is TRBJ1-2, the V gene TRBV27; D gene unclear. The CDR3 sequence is CASSLEAGRNYGYTF. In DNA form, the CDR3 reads TGTGCCAGCAGTTTAGAAGCAGGTCGTAACTATGGCTACACCTTC.